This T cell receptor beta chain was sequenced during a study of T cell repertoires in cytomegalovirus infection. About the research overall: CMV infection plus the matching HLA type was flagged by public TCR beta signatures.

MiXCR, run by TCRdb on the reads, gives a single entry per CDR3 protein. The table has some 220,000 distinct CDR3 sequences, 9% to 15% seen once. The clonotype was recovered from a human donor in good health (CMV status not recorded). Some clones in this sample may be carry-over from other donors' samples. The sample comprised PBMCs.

This CDR3 reads CASRLQGGYTEAFF. For the CDR3, the DNA is TGTGCCAGCAGATTACAGGGAGGGTACACTGAAGCTTTCTTT. The chain carries TRBV28 and TRBJ1-1; a possible D gene is TRBD1 (6 bases). V gave up 6 bases and J gave up 3 bases, with 14 bases separating them. The CDR3 extends over 14 amino acids. Germline V lookup: CDR1 MDHEN, CDR2 SYDVKM. The complete variable domain, with remaining parts taken from reference TRBV28 and TRBJ1-1, reads DVKVTQSSRYLVKRTGEKVFLECVQDMDHENMFWYRQDPGLGLRLIYFSYDVKMKEKGDIPEGYSVSREKKERFSLILESASTNQTSMYLCASRLQGGYTEAFFGQGTRLTVV.